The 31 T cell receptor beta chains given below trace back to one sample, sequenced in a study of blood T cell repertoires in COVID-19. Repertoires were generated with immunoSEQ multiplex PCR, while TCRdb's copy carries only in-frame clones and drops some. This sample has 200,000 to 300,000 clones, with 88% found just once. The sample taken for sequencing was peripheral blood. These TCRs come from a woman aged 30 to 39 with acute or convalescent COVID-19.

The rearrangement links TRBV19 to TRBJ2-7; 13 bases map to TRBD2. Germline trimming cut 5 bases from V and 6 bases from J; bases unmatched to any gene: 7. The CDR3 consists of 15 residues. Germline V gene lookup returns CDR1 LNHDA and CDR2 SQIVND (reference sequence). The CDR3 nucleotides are TGTGCCAGTAGTGCACCGGGACTAGCGGGATTCGAGCAGTACTTC. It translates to CASSAPGLAGFEQYF.

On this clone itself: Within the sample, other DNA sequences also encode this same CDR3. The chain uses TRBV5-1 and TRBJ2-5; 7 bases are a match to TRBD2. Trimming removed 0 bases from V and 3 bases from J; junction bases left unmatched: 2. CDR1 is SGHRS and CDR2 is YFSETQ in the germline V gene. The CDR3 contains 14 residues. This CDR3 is CASSLVAGEETQYF. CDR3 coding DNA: TGCGCCAGCAGCTTGGTGGCGGGAGAAGAGACCCAGTACTTC.

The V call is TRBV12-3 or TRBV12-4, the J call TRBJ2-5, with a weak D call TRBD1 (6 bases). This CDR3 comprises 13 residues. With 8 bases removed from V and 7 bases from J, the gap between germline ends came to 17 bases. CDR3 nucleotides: TGTGCCAGCGGTAACAGGGTGAATTGGACCCAGTACTTC. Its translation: CASGNRVNWTQYF.

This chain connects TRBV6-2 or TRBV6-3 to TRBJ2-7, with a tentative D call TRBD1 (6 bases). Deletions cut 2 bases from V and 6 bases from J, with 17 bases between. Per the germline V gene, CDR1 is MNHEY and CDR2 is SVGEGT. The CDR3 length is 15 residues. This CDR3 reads CASSYSRDIPSEQYF. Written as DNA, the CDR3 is TGTGCCAGCAGTTACAGCAGGGACATACCGAGCGAGCAGTACTTC.

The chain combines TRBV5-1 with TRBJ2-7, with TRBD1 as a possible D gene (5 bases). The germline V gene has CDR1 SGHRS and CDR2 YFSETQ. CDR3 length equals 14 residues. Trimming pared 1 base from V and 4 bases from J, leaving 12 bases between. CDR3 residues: CASSLSQGRYEQYF. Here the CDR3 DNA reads TGCGCCAGCAGCTTGAGCCAGGGTCGGTACGAGCAGTACTTC.

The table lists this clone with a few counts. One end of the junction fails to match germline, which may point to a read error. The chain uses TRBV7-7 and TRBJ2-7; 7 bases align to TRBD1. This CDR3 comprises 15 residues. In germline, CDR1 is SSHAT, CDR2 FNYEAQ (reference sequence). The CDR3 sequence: CASSLAHGQVYEQYF. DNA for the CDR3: TGTGCTAGCAGCTTAGCGCATGGACAGGTTTACGAGCAGTACTTC.

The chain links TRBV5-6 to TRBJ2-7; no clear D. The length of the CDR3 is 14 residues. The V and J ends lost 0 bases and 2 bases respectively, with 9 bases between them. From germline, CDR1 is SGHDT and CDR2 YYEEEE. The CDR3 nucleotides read TGTGCCAGCAGCTTGGGGCCCACCACCTACGAGCAGTACTTC. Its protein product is CASSLGPTTYEQYF.

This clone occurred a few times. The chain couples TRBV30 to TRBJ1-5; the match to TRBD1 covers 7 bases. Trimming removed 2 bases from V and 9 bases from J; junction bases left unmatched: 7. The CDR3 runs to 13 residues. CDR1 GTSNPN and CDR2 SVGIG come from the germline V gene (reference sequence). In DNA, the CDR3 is TGTGCCTGGAGTACAGGGGTATTACGGCCCCAGCATTTT. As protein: CAWSTGVLRPQHF.

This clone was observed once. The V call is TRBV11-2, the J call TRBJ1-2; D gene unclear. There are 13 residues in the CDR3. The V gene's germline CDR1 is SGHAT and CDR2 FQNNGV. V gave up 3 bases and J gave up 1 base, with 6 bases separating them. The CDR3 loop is CASSFTNNYGYTF. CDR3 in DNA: TGTGCCAGCAGCTTTACAAATAACTATGGCTACACCTTC.

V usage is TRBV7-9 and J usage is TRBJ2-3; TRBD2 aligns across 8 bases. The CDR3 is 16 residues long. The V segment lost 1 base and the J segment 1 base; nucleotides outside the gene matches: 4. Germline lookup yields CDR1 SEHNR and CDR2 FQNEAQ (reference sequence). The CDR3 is CASSLEGLVGTDTQYF. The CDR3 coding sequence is TGTGCCAGCAGCTTAGAGGGACTAGTAGGCACAGATACGCAGTATTTT.

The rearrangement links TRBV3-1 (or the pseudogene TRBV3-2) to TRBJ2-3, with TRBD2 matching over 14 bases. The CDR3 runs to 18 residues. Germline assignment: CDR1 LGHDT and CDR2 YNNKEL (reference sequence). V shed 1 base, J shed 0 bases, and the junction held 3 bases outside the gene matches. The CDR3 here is CASSQARLAGGSTDTQYF. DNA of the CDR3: TGTGCCAGCAGCCAAGCTCGACTAGCGGGAGGGAGCACAGATACGCAGTATTTT.

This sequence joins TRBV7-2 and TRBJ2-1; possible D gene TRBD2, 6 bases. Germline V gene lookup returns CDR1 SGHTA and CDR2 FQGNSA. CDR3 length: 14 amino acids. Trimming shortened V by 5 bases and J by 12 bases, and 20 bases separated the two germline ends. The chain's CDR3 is CASSGLSGTMRQFF. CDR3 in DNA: TGTGCCAGCAGCGGACTTAGCGGTACAATGAGGCAGTTCTTC.

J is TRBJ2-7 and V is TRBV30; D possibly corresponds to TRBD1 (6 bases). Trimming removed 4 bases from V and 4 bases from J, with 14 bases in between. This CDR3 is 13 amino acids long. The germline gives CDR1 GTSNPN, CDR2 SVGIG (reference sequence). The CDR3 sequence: CAWKMDRAYEQYF. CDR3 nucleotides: TGTGCCTGGAAGATGGACAGAGCTTACGAGCAGTACTTC. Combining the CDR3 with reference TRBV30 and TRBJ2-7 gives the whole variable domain SQTIHQWPATLVQPVGSPLSLECTVEGTSNPNLYWYRQAAGRGLQLLFYSVGIGQISSEVPQNLSASRPQDRQFILSSKKLLLSDSGFYLCAWKMDRAYEQYFGPGTRLTVT.

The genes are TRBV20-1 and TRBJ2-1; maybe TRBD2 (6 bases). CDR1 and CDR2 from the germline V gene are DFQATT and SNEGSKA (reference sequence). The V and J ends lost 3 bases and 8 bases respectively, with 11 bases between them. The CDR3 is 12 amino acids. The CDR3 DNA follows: TGCAGTGCTAGTCCCTGGGAGGATGAGCAGTTCTTC. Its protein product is CSASPWEDEQFF.

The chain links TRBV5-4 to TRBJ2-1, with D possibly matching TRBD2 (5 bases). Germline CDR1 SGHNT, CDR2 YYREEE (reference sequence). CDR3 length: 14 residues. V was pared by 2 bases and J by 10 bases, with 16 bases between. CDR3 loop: CASSFLLAAGEQFF. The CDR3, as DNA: TGTGCCAGCAGCTTTTTGCTAGCTGCGGGCGAGCAGTTCTTC.

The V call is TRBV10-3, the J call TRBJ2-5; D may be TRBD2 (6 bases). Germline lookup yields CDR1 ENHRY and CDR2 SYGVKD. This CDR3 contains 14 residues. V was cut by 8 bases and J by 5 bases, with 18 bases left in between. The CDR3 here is CAIRRTTSSETQYF. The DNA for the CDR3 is TGTGCCATCCGGCGGACTACTAGTTCGGAGACCCAGTACTTC.

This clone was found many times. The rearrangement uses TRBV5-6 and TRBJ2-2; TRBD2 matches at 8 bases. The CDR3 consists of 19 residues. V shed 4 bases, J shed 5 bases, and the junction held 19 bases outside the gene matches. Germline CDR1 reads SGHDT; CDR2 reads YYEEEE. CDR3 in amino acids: CASSPGPGVSGSFTGELFF. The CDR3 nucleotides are TGTGCCAGCAGCCCGGGGCCGGGGGTCAGCGGGAGTTTTACCGGGGAGCTGTTTTTT.

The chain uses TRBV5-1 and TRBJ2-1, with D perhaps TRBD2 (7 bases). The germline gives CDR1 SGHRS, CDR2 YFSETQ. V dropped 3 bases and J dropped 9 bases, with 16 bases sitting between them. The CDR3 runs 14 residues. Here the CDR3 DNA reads TGCGCCAGCAGCTCGGGGGGCGCCTCCGGTGAGCAGTTCTTC. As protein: CASSSGGASGEQFF.

As DNA, the CDR3 is TGTGCCAGCGGGGGGCTAGCGGGATTAATTTTAACCGGGGAGCTGTTTTTT. It specifies CASGGLAGLILTGELFF. This chain connects TRBV2 to TRBJ2-2; 9 bases fit TRBD2. This CDR3 has 17 residues. Per germline, CDR1 SNHLY and CDR2 FYNNEI. With V trimmed by 8 bases and J by 5 bases, 15 bases remained unmatched.

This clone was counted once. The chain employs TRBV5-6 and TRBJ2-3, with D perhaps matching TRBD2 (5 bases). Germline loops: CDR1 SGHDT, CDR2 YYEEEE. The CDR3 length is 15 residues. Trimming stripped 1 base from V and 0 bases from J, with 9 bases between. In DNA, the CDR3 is TGTGCCAGCAGCTTGCTGGGGAGTAGCACAGATACGCAGTATTTT. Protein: CASSLLGSSTDTQYF.

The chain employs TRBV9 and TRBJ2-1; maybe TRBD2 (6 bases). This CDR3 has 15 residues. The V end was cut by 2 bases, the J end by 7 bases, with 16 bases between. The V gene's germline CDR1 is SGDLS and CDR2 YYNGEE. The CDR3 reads CASSVASLAANEQFF. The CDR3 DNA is TGTGCCAGCAGCGTGGCCTCCTTAGCGGCGAATGAGCAGTTCTTC.

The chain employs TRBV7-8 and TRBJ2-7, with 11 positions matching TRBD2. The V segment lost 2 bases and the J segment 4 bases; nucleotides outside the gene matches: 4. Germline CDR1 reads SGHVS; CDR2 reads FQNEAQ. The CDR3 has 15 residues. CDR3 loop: CASSLRIAGGYEQYF. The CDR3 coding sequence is TGTGCCAGCAGCTTACGAATAGCGGGAGGGTACGAGCAGTACTTC.

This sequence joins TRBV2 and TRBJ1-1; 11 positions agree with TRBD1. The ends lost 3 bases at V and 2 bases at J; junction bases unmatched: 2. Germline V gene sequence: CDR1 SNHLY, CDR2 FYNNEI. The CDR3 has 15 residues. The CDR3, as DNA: TGTGCCAGCAGTGACGGACAGGGGGCTAACACTGAAGCTTTCTTT. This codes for CASSDGQGANTEAFF. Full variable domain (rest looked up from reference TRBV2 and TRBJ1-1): EPEVTQTPSHQVTQMGQEVILRCVPISNHLYFYWYRQILGQKVEFLVSFYNNEISEKSEIFDDQFSVERPDGSNFTLKIRSTKLEDSAMYFCASSDGQGANTEAFFGQGTRLTVV.

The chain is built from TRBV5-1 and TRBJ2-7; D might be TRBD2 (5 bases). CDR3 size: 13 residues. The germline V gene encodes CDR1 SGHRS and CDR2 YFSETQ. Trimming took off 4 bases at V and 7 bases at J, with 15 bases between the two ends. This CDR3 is CASSPEALDEQYF. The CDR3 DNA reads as TGCGCCAGCAGCCCGGAGGCCTTAGATGAGCAGTACTTC.

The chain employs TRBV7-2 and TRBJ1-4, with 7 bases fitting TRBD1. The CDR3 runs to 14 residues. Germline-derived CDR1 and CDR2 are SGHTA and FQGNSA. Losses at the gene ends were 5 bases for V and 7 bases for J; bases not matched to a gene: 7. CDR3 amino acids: CASSDRVLGEKLFF. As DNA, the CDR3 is TGTGCCAGCAGCGACAGGGTTCTGGGTGAAAAACTGTTTTTT.

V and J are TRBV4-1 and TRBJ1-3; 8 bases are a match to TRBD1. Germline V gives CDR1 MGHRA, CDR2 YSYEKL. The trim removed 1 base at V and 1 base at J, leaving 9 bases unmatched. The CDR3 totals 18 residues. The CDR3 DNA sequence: TGCGCCAGCAGCCAAGCGACTCAGGGGGCCGGTTCTGGAAACACCATATATTTT. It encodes CASSQATQGAGSGNTIYF.

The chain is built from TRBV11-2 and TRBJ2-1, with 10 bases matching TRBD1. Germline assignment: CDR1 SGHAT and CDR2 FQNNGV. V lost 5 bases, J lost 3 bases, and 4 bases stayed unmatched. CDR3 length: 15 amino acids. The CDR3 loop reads CASSRDRGFYNEQFF. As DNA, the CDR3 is TGTGCCAGCAGCCGGGACAGGGGTTTCTACAATGAGCAGTTCTTC.

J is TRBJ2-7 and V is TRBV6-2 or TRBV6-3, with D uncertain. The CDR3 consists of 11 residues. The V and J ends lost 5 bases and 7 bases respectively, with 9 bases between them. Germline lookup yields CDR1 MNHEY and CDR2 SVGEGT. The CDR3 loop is CASSDFREQYF. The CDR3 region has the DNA TGTGCCAGCAGTGACTTTCGTGAGCAGTACTTC.

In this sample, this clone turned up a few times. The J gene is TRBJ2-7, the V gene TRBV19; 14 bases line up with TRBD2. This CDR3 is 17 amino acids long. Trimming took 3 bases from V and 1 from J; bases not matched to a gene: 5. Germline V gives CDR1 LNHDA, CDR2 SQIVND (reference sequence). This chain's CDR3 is CASSITGLAGGSYEQYF. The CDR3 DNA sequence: TGTGCCAGTAGTATCACAGGACTAGCGGGAGGTTCCTACGAGCAGTACTTC.

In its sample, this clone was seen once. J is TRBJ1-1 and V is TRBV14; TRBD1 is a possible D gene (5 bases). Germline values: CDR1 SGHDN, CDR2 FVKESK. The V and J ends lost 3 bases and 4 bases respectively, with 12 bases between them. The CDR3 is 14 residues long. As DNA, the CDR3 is TGTGCCAGCAGCCATTTCCGGGGGGGCACTGAAGCTTTCTTT. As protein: CASSHFRGGTEAFF.

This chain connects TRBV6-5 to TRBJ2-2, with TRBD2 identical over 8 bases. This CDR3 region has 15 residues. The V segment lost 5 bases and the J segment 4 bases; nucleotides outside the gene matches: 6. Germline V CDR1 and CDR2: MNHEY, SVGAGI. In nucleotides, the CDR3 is TGTGCCAGCAGTCGCAGCGGGAGAGGCACCGGGGAGCTGTTTTTT. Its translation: CASSRSGRGTGELFF.